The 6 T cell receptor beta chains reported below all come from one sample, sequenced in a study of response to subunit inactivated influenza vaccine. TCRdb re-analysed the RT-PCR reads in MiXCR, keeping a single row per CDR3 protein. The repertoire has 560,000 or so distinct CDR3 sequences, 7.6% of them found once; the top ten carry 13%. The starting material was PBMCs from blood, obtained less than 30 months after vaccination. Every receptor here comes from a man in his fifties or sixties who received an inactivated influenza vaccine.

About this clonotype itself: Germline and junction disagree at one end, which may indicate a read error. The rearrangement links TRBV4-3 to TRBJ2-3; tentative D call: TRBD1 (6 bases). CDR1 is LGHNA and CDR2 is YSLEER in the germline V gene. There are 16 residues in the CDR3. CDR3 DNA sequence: TGCGCCAGCAGCCAAGAAGTACAGGGCGGCACAGATACCCAGTATTTT. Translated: CASSQEVQGGTDTQYF.

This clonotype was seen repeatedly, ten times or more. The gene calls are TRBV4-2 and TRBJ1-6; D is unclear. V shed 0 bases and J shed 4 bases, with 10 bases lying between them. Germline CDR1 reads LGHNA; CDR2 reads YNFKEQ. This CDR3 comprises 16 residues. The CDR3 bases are TGTGCCAGCAGCCAAGAGGCGGACGGTTATAATTCACCCCTCCACTTT. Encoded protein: CASSQEADGYNSPLHF.

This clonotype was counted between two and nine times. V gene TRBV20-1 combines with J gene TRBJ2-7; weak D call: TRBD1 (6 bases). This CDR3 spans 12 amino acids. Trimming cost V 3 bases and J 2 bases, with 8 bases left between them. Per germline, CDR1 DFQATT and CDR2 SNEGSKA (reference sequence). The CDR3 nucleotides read TGCAGTGCTAGTGACAGGACCTACGAGCAGTACTTC. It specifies CSASDRTYEQYF.

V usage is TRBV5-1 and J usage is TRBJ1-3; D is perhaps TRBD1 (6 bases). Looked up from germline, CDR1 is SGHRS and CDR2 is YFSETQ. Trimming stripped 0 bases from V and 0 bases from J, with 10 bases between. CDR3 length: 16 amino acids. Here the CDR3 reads CASSLDGGLSGNTIYF. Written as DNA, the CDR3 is TGCGCCAGCAGCTTGGATGGGGGCCTCTCTGGAAACACCATATATTTT.

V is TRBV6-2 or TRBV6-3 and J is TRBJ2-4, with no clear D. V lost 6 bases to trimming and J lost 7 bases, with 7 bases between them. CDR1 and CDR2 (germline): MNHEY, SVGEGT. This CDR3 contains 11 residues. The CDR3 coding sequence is TGTGCCAGCAGCCCACATAACATTCAGTACTTC. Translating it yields CASSPHNIQYF.

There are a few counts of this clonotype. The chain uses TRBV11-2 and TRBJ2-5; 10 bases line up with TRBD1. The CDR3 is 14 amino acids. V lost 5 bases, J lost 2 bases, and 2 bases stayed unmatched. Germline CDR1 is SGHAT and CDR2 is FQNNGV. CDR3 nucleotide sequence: TGTGCCAGCAGCAAGGACAGGGGGCAAGAGACCCAGTACTTC. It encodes CASSKDRGQETQYF. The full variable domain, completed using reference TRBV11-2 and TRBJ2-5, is EAGVAQSPRYKIIEKRQSVAFWCNPISGHATLYWYQQILGQGPKLLIQFQNNGVVDDSQLPKDRFSAERLKGVDSTLKIQPAKLEDSAVYLCASSKDRGQETQYFGPGTRLLVL.